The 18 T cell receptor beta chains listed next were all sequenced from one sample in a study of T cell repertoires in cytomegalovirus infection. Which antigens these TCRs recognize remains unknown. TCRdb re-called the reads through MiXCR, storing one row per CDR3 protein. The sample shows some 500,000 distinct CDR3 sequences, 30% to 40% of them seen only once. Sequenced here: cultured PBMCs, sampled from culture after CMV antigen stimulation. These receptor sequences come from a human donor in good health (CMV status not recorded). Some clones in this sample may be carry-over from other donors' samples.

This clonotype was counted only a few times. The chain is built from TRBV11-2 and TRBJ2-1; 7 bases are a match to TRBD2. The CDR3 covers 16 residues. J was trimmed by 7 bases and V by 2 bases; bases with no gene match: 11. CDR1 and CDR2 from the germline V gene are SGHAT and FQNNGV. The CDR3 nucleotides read TGTGCCAGCAGCTTACTCCGCGGGAGTCTTGAAAATGAGCAGTTCTTC. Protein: CASSLLRGSLENEQFF.

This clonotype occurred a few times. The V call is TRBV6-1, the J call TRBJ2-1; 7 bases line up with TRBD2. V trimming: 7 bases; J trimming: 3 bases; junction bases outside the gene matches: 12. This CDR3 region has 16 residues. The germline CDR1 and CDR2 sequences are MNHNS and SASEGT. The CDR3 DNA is TGTGCCAGCAATCCGCGGGGGACCAATATCTACAATGAGCAGTTCTTC. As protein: CASNPRGTNIYNEQFF.

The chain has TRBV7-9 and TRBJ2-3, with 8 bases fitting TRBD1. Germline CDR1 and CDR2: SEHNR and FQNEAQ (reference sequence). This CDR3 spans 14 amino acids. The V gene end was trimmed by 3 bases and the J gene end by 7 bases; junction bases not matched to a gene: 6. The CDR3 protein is CASSFGDRPYTQYF. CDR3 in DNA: TGTGCCAGCAGCTTTGGGGACAGGCCTTATACGCAGTATTTT.

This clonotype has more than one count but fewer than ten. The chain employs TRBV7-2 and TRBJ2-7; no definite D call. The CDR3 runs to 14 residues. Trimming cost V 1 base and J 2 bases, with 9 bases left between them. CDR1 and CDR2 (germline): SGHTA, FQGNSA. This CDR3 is CASSLDGTTYEQYV. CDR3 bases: TGTGCCAGCAGCTTAGATGGAACCACCTACGAGCAGTACGTC.

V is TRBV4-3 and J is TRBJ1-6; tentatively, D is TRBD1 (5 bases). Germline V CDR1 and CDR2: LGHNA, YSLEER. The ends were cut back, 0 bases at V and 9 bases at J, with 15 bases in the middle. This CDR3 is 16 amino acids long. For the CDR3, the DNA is TGCGCCAGCAGCCAAGAGCTGGGCAGGGTGACTTCACCCCTCCACTTT. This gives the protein CASSQELGRVTSPLHF.

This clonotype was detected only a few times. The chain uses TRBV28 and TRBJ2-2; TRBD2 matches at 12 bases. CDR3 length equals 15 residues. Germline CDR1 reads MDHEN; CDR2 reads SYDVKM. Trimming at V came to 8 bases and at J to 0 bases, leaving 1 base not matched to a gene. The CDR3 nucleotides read TGTGCCAGCGGACTAGCGGGATCGAACACCGGGGAGCTGTTTTTT. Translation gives CASGLAGSNTGELFF.

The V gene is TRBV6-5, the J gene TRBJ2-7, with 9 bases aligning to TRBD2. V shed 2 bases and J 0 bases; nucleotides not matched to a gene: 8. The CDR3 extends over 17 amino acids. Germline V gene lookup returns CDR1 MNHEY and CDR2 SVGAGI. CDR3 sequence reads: CASSYQDVSGSSYEQYF. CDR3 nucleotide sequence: TGTGCCAGCAGTTACCAAGACGTTAGCGGGAGCTCCTACGAGCAGTACTTC.

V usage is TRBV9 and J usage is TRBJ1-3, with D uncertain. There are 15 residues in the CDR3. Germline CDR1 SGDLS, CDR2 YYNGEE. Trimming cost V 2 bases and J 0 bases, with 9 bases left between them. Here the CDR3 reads CASSVDGNSGNTIYF. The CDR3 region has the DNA TGTGCCAGCAGCGTTGACGGCAACTCTGGAAACACCATATATTTT.

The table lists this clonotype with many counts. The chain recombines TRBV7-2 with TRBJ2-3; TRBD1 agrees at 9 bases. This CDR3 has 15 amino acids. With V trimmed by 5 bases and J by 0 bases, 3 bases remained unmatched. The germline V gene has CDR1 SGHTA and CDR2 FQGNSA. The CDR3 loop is CASSKQGASTDTQYF. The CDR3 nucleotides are TGTGCCAGCAGCAAACAGGGGGCTAGCACAGATACGCAGTATTTT.

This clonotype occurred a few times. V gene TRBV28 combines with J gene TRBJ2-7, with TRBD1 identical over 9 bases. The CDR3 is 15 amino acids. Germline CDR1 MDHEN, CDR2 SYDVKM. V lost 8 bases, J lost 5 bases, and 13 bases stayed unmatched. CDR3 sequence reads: CASGHPDRGKDEQYF. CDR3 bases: TGTGCCAGCGGACACCCGGACAGGGGAAAAGACGAGCAGTACTTC.

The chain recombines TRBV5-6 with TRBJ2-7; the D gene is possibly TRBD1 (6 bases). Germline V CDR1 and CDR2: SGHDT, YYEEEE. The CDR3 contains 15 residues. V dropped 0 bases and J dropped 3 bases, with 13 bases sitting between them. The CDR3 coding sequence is TGTGCCAGCAGCTTGGCCAGCCAGGGGAACTACGAGCAGTACTTC. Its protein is CASSLASQGNYEQYF.

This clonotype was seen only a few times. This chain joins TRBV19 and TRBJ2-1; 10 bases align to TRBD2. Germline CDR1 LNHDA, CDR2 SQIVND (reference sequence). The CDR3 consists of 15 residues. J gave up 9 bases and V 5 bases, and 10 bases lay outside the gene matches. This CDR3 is CASSPRLAGYSEQFF. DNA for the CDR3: TGTGCCAGTAGTCCGAGACTAGCGGGCTACTCTGAGCAGTTCTTC.

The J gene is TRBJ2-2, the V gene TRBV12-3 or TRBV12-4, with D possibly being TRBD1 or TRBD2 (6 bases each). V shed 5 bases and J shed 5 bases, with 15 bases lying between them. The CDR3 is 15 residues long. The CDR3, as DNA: TGTGCCAGCAGTCCTGGAGGGGGAGTAACCGGGGAGCTGTTTTTT. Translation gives CASSPGGGVTGELFF.

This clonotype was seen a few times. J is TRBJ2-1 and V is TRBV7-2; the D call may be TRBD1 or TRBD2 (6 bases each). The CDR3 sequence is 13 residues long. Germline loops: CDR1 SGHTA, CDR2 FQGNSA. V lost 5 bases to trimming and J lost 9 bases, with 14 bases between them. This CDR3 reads CASSLEGGPEQFF. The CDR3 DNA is TGTGCCAGCAGCCTCGAGGGGGGCCCTGAGCAGTTCTTC. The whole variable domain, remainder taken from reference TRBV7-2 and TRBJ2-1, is GAGVSQSPSNKVTEKGKDVELRCDPISGHTALYWYRQSLGQGLEFLIYFQGNSAPDKSGLPSDRFSAERTGGSVSTLTIQRTQQEDSAVYLCASSLEGGPEQFFGPGTRLTVL.

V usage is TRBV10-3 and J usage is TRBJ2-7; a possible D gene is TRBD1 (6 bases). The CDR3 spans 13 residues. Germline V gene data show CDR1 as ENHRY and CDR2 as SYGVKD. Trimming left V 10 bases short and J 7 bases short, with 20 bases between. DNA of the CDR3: TGTGCCACCAACCAGGGGAACCTAAGGGAGCAGTACTTC. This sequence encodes CATNQGNLREQYF.

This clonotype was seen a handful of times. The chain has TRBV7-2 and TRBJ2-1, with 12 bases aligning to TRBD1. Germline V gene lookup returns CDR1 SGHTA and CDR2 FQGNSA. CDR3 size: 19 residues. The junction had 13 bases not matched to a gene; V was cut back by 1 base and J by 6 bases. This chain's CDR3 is CASSLGPLGQGAGFNEQFF. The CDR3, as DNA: TGTGCCAGCAGCTTAGGTCCCCTGGGACAGGGGGCGGGTTTCAATGAGCAGTTCTTC. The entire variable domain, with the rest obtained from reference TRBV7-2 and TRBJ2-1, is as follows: GAGVSQSPSNKVTEKGKDVELRCDPISGHTALYWYRQSLGQGLEFLIYFQGNSAPDKSGLPSDRFSAERTGGSVSTLTIQRTQQEDSAVYLCASSLGPLGQGAGFNEQFFGPGTRLTVL.

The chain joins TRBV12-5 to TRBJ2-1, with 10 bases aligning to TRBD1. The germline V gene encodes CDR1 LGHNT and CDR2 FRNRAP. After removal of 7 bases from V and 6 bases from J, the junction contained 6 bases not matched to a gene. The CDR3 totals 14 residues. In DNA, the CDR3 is TGTGCTAGTGCACGGACAGGGGGGCTCAATGAGCAGTTCTTC. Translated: CASARTGGLNEQFF.

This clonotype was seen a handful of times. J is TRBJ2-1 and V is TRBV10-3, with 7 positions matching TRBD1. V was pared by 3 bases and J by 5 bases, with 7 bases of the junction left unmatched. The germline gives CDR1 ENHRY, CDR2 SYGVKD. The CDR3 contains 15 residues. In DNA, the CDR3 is TGTGCCATCAGTGACCGCCGGGACAGAAACAATGAGCAGTTCTTC. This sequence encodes CAISDRRDRNNEQFF.